Reported below is one T cell receptor (beta chain). Its cognate antigen is unknown. Over several immunoSEQ plates, each subset's genomic DNA was distributed in even portions. In replicate PCRs of sorted subsets, about 190 ng DNA, about 29,000 T cell genomes, was used. This table comes from immunoSEQ multiplex PCR, and its TCRdb copy is limited to in-frame clones, with some not included. The table shows roughly 500,000 clones, with 96% occurring only once. The sample is drawn from a study of shared clonotypes between healthy human individuals. Study-wide points: Blood alone was sampled, and tissue repertoires likely differ.

Germline values: CDR1 SGHNT, CDR2 YYREEE (reference sequence). The CDR3 is 16 residues long. The V segment lost 3 bases and the J segment 2 bases; nucleotides outside the gene matches: 10. Memory CD4+ cells were the fraction left after CD45RA+ naive selection. The material sequenced was naive CD4+ T cells sorted from blood. Subset given: CD45RA+ positively selected. The rearrangement joins TRBV5-4 to TRBJ2-7; 8 nucleotides align to TRBD2. The TCR sequence derives from a woman aged 25 to 39 in good health. CDR3 DNA: TGTGCCAGCAGCTCGCCCGGGACTAGAAGAACCTACGAGCAGTACTTC. Amino acid sequence: CASSSPGTRRTYEQYF.